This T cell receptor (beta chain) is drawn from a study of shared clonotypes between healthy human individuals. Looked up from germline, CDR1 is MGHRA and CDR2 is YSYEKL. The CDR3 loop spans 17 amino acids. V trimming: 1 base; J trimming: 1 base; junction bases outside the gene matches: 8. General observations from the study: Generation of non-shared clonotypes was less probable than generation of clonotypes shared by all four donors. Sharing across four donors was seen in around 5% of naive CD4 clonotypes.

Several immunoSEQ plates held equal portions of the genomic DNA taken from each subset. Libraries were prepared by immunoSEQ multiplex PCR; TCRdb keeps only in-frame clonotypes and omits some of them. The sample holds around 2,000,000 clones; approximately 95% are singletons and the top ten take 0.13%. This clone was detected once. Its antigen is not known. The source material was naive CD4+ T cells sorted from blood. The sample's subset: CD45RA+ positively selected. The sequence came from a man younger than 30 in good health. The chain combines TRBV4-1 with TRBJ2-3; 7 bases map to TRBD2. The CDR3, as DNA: TGCGCCAGCAGCCAAGTCGGCGGGAGCCTCCGCACAGATACGCAGTATTTT. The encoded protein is CASSQVGGSLRTDTQYF.